At least ten counts were recorded for the clone carrying this TCR beta chain. Specified time point: newly diagnosed GD, antithyroid drugs for less than 3 months. With RNA extracted from PBMCs as input, the TCR library was made. Patients met American Thyroid Association criteria for Graves' disease. As collected, the peripheral blood samples measured 8 to 9 milliliters each and went into EDTA tubes. Arm-PCR with iRepertoire HTBI primers amplified the CDR3 regions for these TCR beta libraries. Each CDR3 protein gets one entry after TCRdb re-called the multiplex PCR reads with MiXCR. The sample carries approximately 540,000 distinct CDR3 sequences, more than 10% recorded once. These data come from a study of regulatory T cells in long-lasting Graves disease. Germline-derived CDR1 and CDR2 are MDHEN and SYDVKM. V lost 7 bases, J lost 6 bases, and 19 bases lay in between. The CDR3 consists of 15 residues.

The data were also submitted as part of a second study, on T cells in Graves' hyperthyroidism and ophthalmopathy.

This clonotype was obtained from a woman aged 25 to 39 with Graves disease. Sequenced here: peripheral blood mononuclear cells (PBMCs), sampled at new diagnosis, from a patient treated with antithyroid drugs. The V gene is TRBV28, the J gene TRBJ1-5; D is perhaps TRBD1 (6 bases). The CDR3 DNA sequence: TGTGCCAGCATCACACAGGGTCGGGTAGGTCAGCCCCAGCATTTT. It is translated as CASITQGRVGQPQHF. The full variable domain, with the rest looked up from reference TRBV28 and TRBJ1-5, is DVKVTQSSRYLVKRTGEKVFLECVQDMDHENMFWYRQDPGLGLRLIYFSYDVKMKEKGDIPEGYSVSREKKERFSLILESASTNQTSMYLCASITQGRVGQPQHFGDGTRLSIL.